This T cell receptor beta chain stems from a study of blood T cell repertoires in COVID-19. Study-wide background: The study drew acute and convalescent COVID-19 samples from the United States, Italy and Spain.

The ends were cut back, 4 bases at V and 7 bases at J, with 11 bases in the middle. Germline V gene lookup returns CDR1 SNHLY and CDR2 FYNNEI. This CDR3 is built from 12 residues. Original methodology: Reference gene primer amplification in the assay estimated nucleated cell counts. Assay: immunoSEQ multiplex PCR; the TCRdb copy retains only in-frame clones and omits some. The V and J calls and the clone size are those of that table, but D and trimming were determined from the DNA. The repertoire holds 100,000 to 150,000 clones, with approximately 88% as singletons. The rearrangement joins TRBV2 to TRBJ2-7, with a weak D call TRBD2 (6 bases). The sequence came from a middle-aged man with acute or convalescent COVID-19. Material: peripheral blood. The CDR3 reads CASSVLAKEQYF. The CDR3 region has the DNA TGTGCCAGCAGTGTCCTAGCGAAGGAGCAGTACTTC.